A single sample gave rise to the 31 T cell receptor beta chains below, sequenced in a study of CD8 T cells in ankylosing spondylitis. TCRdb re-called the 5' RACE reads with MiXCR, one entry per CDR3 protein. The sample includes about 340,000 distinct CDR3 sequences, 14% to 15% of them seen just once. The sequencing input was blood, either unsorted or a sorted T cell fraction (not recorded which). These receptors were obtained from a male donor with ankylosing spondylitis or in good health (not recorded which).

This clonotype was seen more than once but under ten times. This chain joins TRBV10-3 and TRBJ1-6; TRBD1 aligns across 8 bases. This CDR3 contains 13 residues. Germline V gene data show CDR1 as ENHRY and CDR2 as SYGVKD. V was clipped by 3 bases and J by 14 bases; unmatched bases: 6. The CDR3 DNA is TGTGCCATCAGTGAAACCGACAGGGGATCCCTCCACTTT. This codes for CAISETDRGSLHF.

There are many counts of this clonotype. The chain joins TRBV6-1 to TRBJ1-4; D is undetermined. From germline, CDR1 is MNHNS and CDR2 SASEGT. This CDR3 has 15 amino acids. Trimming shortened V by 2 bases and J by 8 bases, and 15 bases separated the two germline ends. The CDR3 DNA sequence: TGTGCCAGCAGTGAAAGGTTCCTCGAGGGAGAAAAACTGTTTTTT. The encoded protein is CASSERFLEGEKLFF.

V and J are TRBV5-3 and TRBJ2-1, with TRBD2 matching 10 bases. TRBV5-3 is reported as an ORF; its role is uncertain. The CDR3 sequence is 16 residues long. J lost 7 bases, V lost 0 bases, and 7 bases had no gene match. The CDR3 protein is CARSLAAGGPGNEQFF. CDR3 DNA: TGTGCCAGAAGCTTGGCAGCGGGAGGGCCCGGAAATGAGCAGTTCTTC.

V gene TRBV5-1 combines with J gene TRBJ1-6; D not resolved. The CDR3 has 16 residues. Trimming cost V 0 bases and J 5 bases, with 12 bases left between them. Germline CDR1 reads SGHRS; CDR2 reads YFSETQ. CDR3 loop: CASSLASTANNSPLHF. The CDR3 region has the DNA TGCGCCAGCAGCTTGGCCTCAACAGCGAATAATTCACCCCTCCACTTT.

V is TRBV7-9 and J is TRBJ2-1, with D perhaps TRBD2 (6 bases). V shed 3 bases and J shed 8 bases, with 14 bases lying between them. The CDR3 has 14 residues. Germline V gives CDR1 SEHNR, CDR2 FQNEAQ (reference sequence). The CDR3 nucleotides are TGTGCCAGCAGCTTTGGACTACTCACGGATGAGCAGTTCTTC. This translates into CASSFGLLTDEQFF.

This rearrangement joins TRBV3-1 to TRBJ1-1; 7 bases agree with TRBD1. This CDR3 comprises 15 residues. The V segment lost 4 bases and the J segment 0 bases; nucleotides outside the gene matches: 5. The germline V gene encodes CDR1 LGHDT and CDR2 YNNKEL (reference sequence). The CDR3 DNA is TGTGCCAGCAGCCGGGACAGCTCCATGAACACTGAAGCTTTCTTT. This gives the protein CASSRDSSMNTEAFF.

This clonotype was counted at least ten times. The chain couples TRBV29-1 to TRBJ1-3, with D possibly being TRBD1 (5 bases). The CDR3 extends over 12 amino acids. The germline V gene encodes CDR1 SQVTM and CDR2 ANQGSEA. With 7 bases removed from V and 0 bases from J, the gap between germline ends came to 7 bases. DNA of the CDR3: TGCAGCGGGGGCTCCTCTGGAAACACCATATATTTT. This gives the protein CSGGSSGNTIYF. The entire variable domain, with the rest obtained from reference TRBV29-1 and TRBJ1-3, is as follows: SAVISQKPSRDICQRGTSLTIQCQVDSQVTMMFWYRQQPGQSLTLIATANQGSEATYESGFVIDKFPISRPNLTFSTLTVSNMSPEDSSIYLCSGGSSGNTIYFGEGSWLTVV.

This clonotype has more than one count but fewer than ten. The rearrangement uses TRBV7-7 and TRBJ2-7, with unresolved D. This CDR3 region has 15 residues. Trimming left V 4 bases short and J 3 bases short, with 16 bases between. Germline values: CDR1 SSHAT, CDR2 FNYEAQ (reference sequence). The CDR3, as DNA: TGTGCCAGCAGCTCCAGAGACTTTCGGCTCTACGAGCAGTACTTC. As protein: CASSSRDFRLYEQYF.

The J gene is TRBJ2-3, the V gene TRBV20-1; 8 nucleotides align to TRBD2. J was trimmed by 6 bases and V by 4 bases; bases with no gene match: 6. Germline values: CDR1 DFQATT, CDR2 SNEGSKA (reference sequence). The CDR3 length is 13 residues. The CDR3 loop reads CSATAGVRDTQYF. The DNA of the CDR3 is TGCAGTGCTACAGCGGGAGTACGTGATACGCAGTATTTT.

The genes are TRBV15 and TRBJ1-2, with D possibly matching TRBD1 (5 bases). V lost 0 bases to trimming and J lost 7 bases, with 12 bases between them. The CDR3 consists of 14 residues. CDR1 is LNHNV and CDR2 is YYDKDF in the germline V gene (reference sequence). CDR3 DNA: TGTGCCACCAGCAGAGATCGAAGCAGGGCTGGCTACACCTTC. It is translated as CATSRDRSRAGYTF.

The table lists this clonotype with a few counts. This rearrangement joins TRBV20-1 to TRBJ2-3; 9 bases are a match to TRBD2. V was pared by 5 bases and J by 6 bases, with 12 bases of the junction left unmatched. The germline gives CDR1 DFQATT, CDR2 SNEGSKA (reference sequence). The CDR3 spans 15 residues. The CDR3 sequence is CSASDGGGAMDTQYF. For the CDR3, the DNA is TGCAGTGCTTCTGACGGCGGGGGGGCCATGGATACGCAGTATTTT.

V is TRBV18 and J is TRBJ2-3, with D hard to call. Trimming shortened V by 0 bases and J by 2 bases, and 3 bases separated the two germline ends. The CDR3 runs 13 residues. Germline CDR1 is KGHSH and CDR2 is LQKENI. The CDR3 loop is CASSPPATDTQYF. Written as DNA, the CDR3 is TGTGCCAGCTCACCACCGGCCACAGATACGCAGTATTTT.

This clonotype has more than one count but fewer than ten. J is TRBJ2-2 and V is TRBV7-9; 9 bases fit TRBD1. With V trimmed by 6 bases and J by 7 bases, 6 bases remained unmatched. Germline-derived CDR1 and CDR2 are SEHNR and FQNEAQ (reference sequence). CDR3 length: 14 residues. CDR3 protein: CASSNRGHNGELFF. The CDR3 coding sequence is TGTGCCAGCAGTAACAGGGGGCATAACGGGGAGCTGTTTTTT.

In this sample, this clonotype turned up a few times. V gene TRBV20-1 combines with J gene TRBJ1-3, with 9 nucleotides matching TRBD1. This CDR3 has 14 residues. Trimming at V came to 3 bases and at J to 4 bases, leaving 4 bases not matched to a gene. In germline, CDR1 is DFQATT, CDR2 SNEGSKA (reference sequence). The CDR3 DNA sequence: TGCAGTGCTAGTGGCGACAGGGGGGGAAACACCATATATTTT. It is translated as CSASGDRGGNTIYF.

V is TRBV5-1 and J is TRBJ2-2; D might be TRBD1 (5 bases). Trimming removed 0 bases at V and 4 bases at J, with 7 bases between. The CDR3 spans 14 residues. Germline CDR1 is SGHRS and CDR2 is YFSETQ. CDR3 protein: CASSLAQATGELFF. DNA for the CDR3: TGCGCCAGCAGCTTGGCACAGGCCACCGGGGAGCTGTTTTTT.

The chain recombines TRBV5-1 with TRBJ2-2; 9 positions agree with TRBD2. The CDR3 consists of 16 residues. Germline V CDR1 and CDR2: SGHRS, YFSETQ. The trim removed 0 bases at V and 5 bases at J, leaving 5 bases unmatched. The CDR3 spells CASSLDPSGITGELFF. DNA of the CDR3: TGCGCCAGCAGCTTGGATCCTAGCGGGATAACCGGGGAGCTGTTTTTT.

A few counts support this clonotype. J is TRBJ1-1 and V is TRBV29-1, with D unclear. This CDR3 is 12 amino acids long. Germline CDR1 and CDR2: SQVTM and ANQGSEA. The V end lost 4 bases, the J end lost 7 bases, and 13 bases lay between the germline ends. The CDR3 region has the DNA TGCAGCGTTGGAGGACGGACCTTTGAAGCTTTCTTT. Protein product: CSVGGRTFEAFF.

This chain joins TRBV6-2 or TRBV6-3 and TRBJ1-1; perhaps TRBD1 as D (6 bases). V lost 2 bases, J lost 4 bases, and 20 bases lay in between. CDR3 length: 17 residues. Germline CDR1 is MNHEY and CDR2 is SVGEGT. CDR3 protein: CASSYGRGAVALTEAFF. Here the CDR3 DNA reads TGTGCCAGCAGTTACGGCAGGGGCGCAGTAGCCCTCACTGAAGCTTTCTTT.

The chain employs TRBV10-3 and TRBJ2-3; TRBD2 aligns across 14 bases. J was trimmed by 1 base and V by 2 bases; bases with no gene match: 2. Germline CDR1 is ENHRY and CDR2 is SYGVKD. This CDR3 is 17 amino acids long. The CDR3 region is CAISEPGLAGGTDTQYF. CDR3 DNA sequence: TGTGCCATCAGTGAGCCGGGACTAGCGGGGGGCACAGATACGCAGTATTTT.

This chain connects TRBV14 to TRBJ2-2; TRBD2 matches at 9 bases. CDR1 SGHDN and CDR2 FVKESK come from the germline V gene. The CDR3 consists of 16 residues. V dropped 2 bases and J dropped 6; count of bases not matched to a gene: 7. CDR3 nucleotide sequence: TGTGCCAGCAGCCAATCTGGCGGGAGGGCCCCCGGGGAGCTGTTTTTT. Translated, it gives CASSQSGGRAPGELFF.

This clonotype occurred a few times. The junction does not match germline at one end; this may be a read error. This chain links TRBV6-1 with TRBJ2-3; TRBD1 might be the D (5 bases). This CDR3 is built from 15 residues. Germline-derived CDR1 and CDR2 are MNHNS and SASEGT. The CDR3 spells CANSEVGHSTDTQYF. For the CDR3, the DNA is TGTGCCAACAGTGAAGTCGGACATTCCACAGATACGCAGTATTTT.

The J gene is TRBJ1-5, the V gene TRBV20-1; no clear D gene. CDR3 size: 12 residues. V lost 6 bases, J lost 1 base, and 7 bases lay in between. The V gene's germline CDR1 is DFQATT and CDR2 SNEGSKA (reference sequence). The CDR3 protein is CSAKGSNQPQHF. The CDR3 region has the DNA TGCAGTGCCAAGGGCAGCAATCAGCCCCAGCATTTT.

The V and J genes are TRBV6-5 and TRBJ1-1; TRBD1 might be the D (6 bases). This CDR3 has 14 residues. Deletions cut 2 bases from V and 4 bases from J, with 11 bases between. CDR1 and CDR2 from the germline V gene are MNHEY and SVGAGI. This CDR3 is CASSYEGGITEAFF. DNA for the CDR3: TGTGCCAGCAGTTACGAAGGGGGGATCACTGAAGCTTTCTTT.

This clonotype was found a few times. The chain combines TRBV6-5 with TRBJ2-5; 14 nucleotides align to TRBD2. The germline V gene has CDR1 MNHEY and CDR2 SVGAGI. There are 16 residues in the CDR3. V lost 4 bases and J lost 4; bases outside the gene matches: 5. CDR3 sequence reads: CASSFGTSGSRETQYF. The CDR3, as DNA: TGTGCCAGCAGTTTCGGGACTAGCGGGAGCCGAGAGACCCAGTACTTC.

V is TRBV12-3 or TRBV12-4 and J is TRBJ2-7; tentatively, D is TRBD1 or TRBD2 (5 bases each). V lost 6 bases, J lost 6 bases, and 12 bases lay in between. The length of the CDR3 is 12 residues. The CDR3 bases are TGTGCCAGCAGCCTGATCGGGGCCGAGCAGTACTTC. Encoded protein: CASSLIGAEQYF.

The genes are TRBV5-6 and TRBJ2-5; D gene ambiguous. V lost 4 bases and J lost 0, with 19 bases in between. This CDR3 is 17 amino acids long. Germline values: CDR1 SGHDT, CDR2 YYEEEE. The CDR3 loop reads CASSHLKYLGDQETQYF. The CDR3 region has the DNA TGTGCCAGCAGCCATTTGAAGTACCTCGGTGACCAAGAGACCCAGTACTTC.

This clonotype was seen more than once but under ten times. The CDR3: CSAPPPSGSHNEQFF. In DNA, the CDR3 is TGCAGTGCCCCCCCCCCTAGCGGGAGTCACAATGAGCAGTTCTTC. This sequence joins TRBV20-1 and TRBJ2-1; 10 bases line up with TRBD2. Trimming at V came to 6 bases and at J to 5 bases, leaving 10 bases not matched to a gene. Per germline, CDR1 DFQATT and CDR2 SNEGSKA (reference sequence). The length of the CDR3 is 15 residues.

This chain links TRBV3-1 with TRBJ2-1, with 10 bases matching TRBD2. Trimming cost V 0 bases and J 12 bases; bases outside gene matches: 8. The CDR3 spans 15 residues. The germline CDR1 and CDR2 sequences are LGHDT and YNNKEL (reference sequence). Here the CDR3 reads CASSQDASGRMVQFF. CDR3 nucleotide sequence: TGTGCCAGCAGCCAAGATGCTAGCGGGAGAATGGTGCAGTTCTTC.

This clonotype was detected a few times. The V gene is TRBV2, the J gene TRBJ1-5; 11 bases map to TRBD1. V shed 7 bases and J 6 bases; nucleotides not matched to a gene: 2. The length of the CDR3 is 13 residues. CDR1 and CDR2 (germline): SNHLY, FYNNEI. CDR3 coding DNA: TGTGCCAGCAACGGACAGGGGGCTCAGCCCCAGCATTTT. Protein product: CASNGQGAQPQHF.

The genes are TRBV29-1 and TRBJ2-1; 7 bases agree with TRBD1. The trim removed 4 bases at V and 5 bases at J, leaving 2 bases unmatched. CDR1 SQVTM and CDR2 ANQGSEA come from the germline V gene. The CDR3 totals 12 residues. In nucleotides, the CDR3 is TGCAGCGTTGCCCAGGGGGACAATGAGCAGTTCTTC. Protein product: CSVAQGDNEQFF.

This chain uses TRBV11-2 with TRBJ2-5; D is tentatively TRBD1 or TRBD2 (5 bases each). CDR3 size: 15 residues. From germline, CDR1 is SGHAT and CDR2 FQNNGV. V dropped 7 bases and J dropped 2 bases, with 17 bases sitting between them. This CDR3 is CASKPLWGLQETQYF. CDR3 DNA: TGTGCCAGCAAGCCCCTGTGGGGGTTACAAGAGACCCAGTACTTC.